Below are 21 T cell receptor beta chains sequenced from a single sample in a study of blood T cell repertoires in COVID-19. The table came from immunoSEQ multiplex PCR; TCRdb's copy has only in-frame clones and leaves some out. Of approximately 290,000 clones in the sample, 70% to 90% were seen once. Specimen: peripheral blood. These receptors were collected from a human donor with COVID-19, enrolled during active disease. The donor label of this sample is uncertain.

The rearrangement joins TRBV28 to TRBJ1-1, with TRBD1 matching over 8 bases. The CDR3 contains 14 residues. V lost 3 bases to trimming and J lost 5 bases; unmatched junction nucleotides: 5. From germline, CDR1 is MDHEN and CDR2 SYDVKM. DNA of the CDR3: TGTGCCAGCAGTTTTTACAGGGGGAAGACTGAAGCTTTCTTT. Encoded protein: CASSFYRGKTEAFF.

This chain links TRBV11-1 with TRBJ1-4; D uncertain. V was shortened by 1 base and J by 0 bases, with 6 bases between the two germline ends. Germline V lookup: CDR1 SGHAT, CDR2 FQDESV (reference sequence). CDR3 length: 15 amino acids. The CDR3, as DNA: TGTGCCAGCAGCTTAGGGGCAGCAACTAATGAAAAACTGTTTTTT. It yields the protein CASSLGAATNEKLFF.

The CDR3 here is CASSLAREQFF. The DNA of the CDR3 is TGTGCCAGCAGCTTAGCGCGTGAGCAGTTCTTC. The V and J genes are TRBV7-8 and TRBJ2-1; D gene uncertain. CDR1 is SGHVS, CDR2 FQNEAQ, per germline. V was shortened by 0 bases and J by 9 bases, with 3 bases between the two germline ends. This CDR3 is built from 11 residues.

This clone appeared many times. Other DNA sequences in the same sample also yield this CDR3. CDR3 amino acids: CASRGEGPYEQYF. DNA for the CDR3: TGTGCCAGCAGAGGGGAGGGCCCCTACGAGCAGTACTTC. The chain links TRBV12-3 or TRBV12-4 to TRBJ2-7, with 7 bases matching TRBD2. The CDR3 is made up of 13 amino acids. V shed 6 bases, J shed 2 bases, and the junction held 4 bases outside the gene matches.

The rearrangement uses TRBV11-2 and TRBJ1-5; D gene uncertain. There are 13 residues in the CDR3. Looked up from germline, CDR1 is SGHAT and CDR2 is FQNNGV. V was trimmed by 2 bases and J by 2 bases, leaving 4 bases between them. This CDR3 reads CASSLHGNQPQHF. In nucleotides, the CDR3 is TGTGCCAGCAGCTTACATGGCAATCAGCCCCAGCATTTT.

The chain carries TRBV29-1 and TRBJ1-4, with TRBD1 as a possible D gene (5 bases). The CDR3 runs to 12 residues. The germline CDR1 and CDR2 sequences are SQVTM and ANQGSEA. Trimming took 5 bases from V and 8 from J, leaving 12 bases between them. The CDR3 protein is CSVQGGREKLFF. The CDR3 bases are TGCAGCGTTCAGGGCGGGAGAGAAAAACTGTTTTTT.

The chain combines TRBV6-2 or TRBV6-3 with TRBJ1-5, with D perhaps matching TRBD1 (6 bases). This CDR3 contains 15 residues. Trimming cost V 5 bases and J 4 bases, with 15 bases left between them. Per the germline V gene, CDR1 is MNHEY and CDR2 is SVGEGT. For the CDR3, the DNA is TGTGCCAGCAGTAACCCGACAGGTTCAAATCAGCCCCAGCATTTT. It yields the protein CASSNPTGSNQPQHF.

This rearrangement joins TRBV5-4 to TRBJ1-3; no firm D call. The germline V gene encodes CDR1 SGHNT and CDR2 YYREEE (reference sequence). The CDR3 sequence is 14 residues long. Trimming took off 4 bases at V and 2 bases at J, with 10 bases between the two ends. Here the CDR3 DNA reads TGTGCCAGCAGCGAAATACTCACTGGAAACACCATATATTTT. Translation: CASSEILTGNTIYF.

V usage is TRBV24-1 and J usage is TRBJ2-5; D perhaps matches TRBD2 (6 bases). V was pared by 3 bases and J by 2 bases, with 15 bases between. There are 16 residues in the CDR3. Germline V gene lookup returns CDR1 KGHDR and CDR2 SFDVKD. The CDR3 here is CATSDPPLAAQETQYF. The CDR3 region has the DNA TGTGCCACCAGTGATCCCCCTTTAGCGGCACAAGAGACCCAGTACTTC.

The chain employs TRBV5-5 and TRBJ2-3; 7 bases match TRBD2. The CDR3 length is 15 residues. Germline V gives CDR1 SGHKS, CDR2 YYEKEE (reference sequence). With 3 bases clipped from V and 2 bases from J, the junction kept 6 bases outside the gene matches. DNA for the CDR3: TGTGCCAGCAGCTCTCTGAGCGGGATCACAGATACGCAGTATTTT. This codes for CASSSLSGITDTQYF.

The chain combines TRBV6-5 with TRBJ1-1, with a weak D call TRBD1 (5 bases). CDR1 MNHEY and CDR2 SVGAGI come from the germline V gene. Trimming left V 6 bases short and J 1 base short, with 12 bases between. This CDR3 has 14 residues. The CDR3 region is CASSRGNTNTEAFF. CDR3 nucleotide sequence: TGTGCCAGCAGCCGGGGGAATACGAACACTGAAGCTTTCTTT.

This chain connects TRBV10-3 to TRBJ1-2, with D perhaps matching TRBD1 (6 bases). The germline V gene has CDR1 ENHRY and CDR2 SYGVKD. CDR3 length: 10 residues. V shed 10 bases and J shed 8 bases, with 11 bases lying between them. The CDR3 DNA sequence: TGTGCCACAGGGGTGGAAGGCTACACCTTC. This gives the protein CATGVEGYTF.

The chain combines TRBV5-1 with TRBJ2-5; 14 bases line up with TRBD2. This CDR3 has 16 amino acids. V lost 4 bases and J lost 5; bases outside the gene matches: 7. The germline V gene has CDR1 SGHRS and CDR2 YFSETQ. The CDR3 loop is CASSVTGTSGSETQYF. The CDR3 nucleotides are TGCGCCAGCAGCGTGACCGGGACTAGCGGGAGTGAGACCCAGTACTTC.

Comment on this clone: Compared with germline, one end of the junction differs, possibly owing to a read error. This sequence joins TRBV5-6 and TRBJ1-2; maybe TRBD1 (6 bases). The CDR3 consists of 15 residues. Germline values: CDR1 SGHDT, CDR2 YYEEEE. The CDR3 DNA follows: TGTGCCAGCTGCTTCCAGACAGGTGGGCCCTATGGCTACACCTTC. It specifies CASCFQTGGPYGYTF. Based on the CDR3 plus reference TRBV5-6 and TRBJ1-2, the full variable domain is DAGVTQSPTHLIKTRGQQVTLRCSPKSGHDTVSWYQQALGQGPQFIFQYYEEEERQRGNFPDRFSGHQFPNYSSELNVNALLLGDSALYLCASCFQTGGPYGYTFGSGTRLTVV.

The genes are TRBV9 and TRBJ2-2; D not certain. Trimming took off 1 base at V and 0 bases at J, with 7 bases between the two ends. The CDR3 spans 15 residues. Germline assignment: CDR1 SGDLS and CDR2 YYNGEE. The CDR3 sequence: CASSVNFANTGELFF. The CDR3 region has the DNA TGTGCCAGCAGCGTAAATTTCGCGAACACCGGGGAGCTGTTTTTT.

This chain uses TRBV19 with TRBJ2-1, with TRBD2 matching 12 bases. The CDR3 is 16 amino acids. Trimming removed 6 bases from V and 7 bases from J; junction bases left unmatched: 10. The germline V gene encodes CDR1 LNHDA and CDR2 SQIVND (reference sequence). CDR3 coding DNA: TGTGCCAGTAGACATAGACTAGCGGGAGAGTGGAATGAGCAGTTCTTC. The encoded protein is CASRHRLAGEWNEQFF.

This clone was seen a single time. The V call is TRBV4-3, the J call TRBJ1-1, with 7 positions matching TRBD1. The CDR3 has 16 amino acids. With V trimmed by 3 bases and J by 2 bases, 9 bases remained unmatched. Germline V gives CDR1 LGHNA, CDR2 YSLEER. For the CDR3, the DNA is TGCGCCAGCAGCCATTACAGGGGCCCTAGAAACACTGAAGCTTTCTTT. Its protein product is CASSHYRGPRNTEAFF.

This clone showed up just once. V and J are TRBV6-6 and TRBJ1-1; 8 nucleotides agree with TRBD1. V trimming: 5 bases; J trimming: 4 bases; junction bases outside the gene matches: 3. Germline CDR1 is MNHNY and CDR2 is SVGAGI (reference sequence). This CDR3 is built from 13 residues. The CDR3 is CASSPDRGTEAFF. The CDR3 DNA reads TGTGCCAGCAGTCCCGACAGGGGCACTGAAGCTTTCTTT.

The chain has TRBV11-2 and TRBJ1-5; 9 nucleotides align to TRBD1. Germline CDR1 and CDR2: SGHAT and FQNNGV. The CDR3 totals 15 residues. Trimming cost V 5 bases and J 7 bases; bases outside gene matches: 9. The CDR3 region has the DNA TGTGCCAGCAGCCTCCAGACAGGGGGTGGACAGCCCCAGCATTTT. This sequence encodes CASSLQTGGGQPQHF.

The rearrangement links TRBV7-6 to TRBJ1-3; 7 bases are shared with TRBD1. Germline V gene sequence: CDR1 SGHVS, CDR2 FNYEAQ. The ends lost 4 bases at V and 6 bases at J; junction bases unmatched: 9. The CDR3 length is 15 residues. CDR3 nucleotides: TGTGCCAGCAGCTCCCCTAAGACAGGGAAAAACACCATATATTTT. It specifies CASSSPKTGKNTIYF.

This clone was detected once. This same CDR3 is encoded by further DNA sequences in the sample. The chain links TRBV7-3 to TRBJ2-3, with 15 nucleotides matching TRBD2. J gave up 3 bases and V 3 bases, and 1 base lay outside the gene matches. Germline V lookup: CDR1 SGHTA, CDR2 FQGTGA. This CDR3 spans 16 amino acids. The CDR3 region is CASSLGLAGGTDTQYF. In DNA form, the CDR3 reads TGTGCCAGCAGCTTGGGACTAGCGGGAGGTACAGATACGCAGTATTTT. Together with reference TRBV7-3 and TRBJ2-3, the CDR3 gives the full variable domain: GAGVSQTPSNKVTEKGKYVELRCDPISGHTALYWYRQSLGQGPEFLIYFQGTGAADDSGLPNDRFFAVRPEGSVSTLKIQRTERGDSAVYLCASSLGLAGGTDTQYFGPGTRLTVL.